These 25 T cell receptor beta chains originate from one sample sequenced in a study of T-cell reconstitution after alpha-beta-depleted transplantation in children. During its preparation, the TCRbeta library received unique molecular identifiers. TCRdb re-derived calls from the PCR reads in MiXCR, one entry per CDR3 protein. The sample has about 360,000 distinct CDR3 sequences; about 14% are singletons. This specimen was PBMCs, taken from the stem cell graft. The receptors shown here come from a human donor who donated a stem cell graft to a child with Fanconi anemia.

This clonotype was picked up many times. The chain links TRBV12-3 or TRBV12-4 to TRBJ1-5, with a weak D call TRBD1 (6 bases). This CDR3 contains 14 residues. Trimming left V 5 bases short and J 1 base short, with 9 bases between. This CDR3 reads CASSTTGSNQPQHF. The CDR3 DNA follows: TGTGCCAGCAGTACGACAGGAAGCAATCAGCCCCAGCATTTT.

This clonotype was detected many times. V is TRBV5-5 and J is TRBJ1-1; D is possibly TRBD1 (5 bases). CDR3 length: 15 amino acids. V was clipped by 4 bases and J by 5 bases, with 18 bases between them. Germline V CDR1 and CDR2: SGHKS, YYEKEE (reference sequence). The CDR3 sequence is CASSPGGTVGTEAFF. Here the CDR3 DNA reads TGTGCCAGCAGCCCCGGGGGTACGGTAGGAACTGAAGCTTTCTTT.

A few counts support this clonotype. CDR3 sequence (DNA): TGCGCCAGCAGTCGGGACAGGGATGGCACAGATACGCAGTATTTT. This sequence encodes CASSRDRDGTDTQYF. The chain combines TRBV10-1 with TRBJ2-3; 9 bases fit TRBD1. CDR3 length: 15 amino acids. J gave up 1 base and V 5 bases, and 4 bases lay outside the gene matches. Germline CDR1 reads WNHNN; CDR2 reads SYGVQD (reference sequence).

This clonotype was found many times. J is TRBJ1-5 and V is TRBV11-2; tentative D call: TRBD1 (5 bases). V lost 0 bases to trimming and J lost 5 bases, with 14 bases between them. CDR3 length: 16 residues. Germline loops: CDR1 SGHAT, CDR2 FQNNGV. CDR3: CASSLDLSGADQPQHF. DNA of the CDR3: TGTGCCAGCAGCTTAGATCTTTCCGGGGCTGATCAGCCCCAGCATTTT.

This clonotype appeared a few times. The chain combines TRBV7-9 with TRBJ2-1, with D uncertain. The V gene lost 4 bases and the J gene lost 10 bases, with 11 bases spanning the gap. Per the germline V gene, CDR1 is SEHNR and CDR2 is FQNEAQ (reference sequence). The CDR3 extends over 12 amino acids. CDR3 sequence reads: CASSSGFAEQFF. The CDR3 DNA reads TGTGCCAGCAGCTCCGGGTTCGCCGAGCAGTTCTTC.

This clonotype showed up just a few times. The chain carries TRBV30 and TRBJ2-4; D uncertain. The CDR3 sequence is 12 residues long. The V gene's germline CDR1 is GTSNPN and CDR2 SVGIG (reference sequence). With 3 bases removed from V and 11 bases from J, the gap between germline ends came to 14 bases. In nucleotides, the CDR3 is TGTGCCTGGAGCGAGTCAGGCTTTGTTCAGTACTTC. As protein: CAWSESGFVQYF.

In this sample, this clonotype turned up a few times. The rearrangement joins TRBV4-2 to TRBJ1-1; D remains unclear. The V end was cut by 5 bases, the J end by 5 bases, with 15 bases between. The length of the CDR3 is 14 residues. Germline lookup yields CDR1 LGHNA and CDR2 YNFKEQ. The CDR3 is CASSFRLTGTEAFF. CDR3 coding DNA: TGTGCCAGCAGCTTCCGACTTACCGGGACTGAAGCTTTCTTT.

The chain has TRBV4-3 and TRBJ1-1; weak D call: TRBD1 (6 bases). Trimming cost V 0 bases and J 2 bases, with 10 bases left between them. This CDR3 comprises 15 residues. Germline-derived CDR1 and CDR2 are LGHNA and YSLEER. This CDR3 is CASSQDPQGNTEAFF. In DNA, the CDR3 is TGCGCCAGCAGCCAAGACCCACAGGGTAACACTGAAGCTTTCTTT.

As DNA, the CDR3 is TGTGCCAGCAGCCAAGGGCGGGGGGAGAACACTGAAGCTTTCTTT. Protein: CASSQGRGENTEAFF. The chain recombines TRBV3-1 with TRBJ1-1, with D possibly TRBD1 on 5 matching bases. CDR1 is LGHDT, CDR2 YNNKEL, per germline (reference sequence). This CDR3 comprises 15 residues. V was cut by 1 base and J by 1 base, with 10 bases left in between.

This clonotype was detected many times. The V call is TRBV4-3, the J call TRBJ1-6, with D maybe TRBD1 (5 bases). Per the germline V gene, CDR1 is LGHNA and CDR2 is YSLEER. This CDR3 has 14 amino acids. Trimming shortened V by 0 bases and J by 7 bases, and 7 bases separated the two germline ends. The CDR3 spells CASSQEGQNSPLHF. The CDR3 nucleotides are TGCGCCAGCAGCCAAGAGGGGCAAAATTCACCCCTCCACTTT.

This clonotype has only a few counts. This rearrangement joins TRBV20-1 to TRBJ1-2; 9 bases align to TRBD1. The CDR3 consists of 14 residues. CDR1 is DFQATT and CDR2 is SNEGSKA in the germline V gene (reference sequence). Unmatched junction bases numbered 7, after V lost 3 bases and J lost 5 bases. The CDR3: CSASKGQGRYGYTF. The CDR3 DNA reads TGCAGTGCTAGTAAGGGACAGGGTCGATATGGCTACACCTTC.

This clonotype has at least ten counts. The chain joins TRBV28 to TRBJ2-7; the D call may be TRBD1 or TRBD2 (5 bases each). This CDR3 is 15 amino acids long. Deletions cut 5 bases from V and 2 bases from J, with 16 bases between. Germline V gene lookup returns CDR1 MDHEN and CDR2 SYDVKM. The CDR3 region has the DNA TGTGCCAGCAGTACCCGGAAGGGACGGACCTACGAGCAGTACGTC. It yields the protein CASSTRKGRTYEQYV.

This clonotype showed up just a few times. CDR3 bases: TGTGCCAGCAGCGTAGGTTTTGGGGGTAACACCATATATTTT. This translates into CASSVGFGGNTIYF. The gene calls are TRBV9 and TRBJ1-3, with D possibly TRBD1 on 5 matching bases. CDR3 length equals 14 residues. The V end was cut by 0 bases, the J end by 7 bases, with 11 bases between. Germline CDR1 and CDR2: SGDLS and YYNGEE. Combining the CDR3 with reference TRBV9 and TRBJ1-3 gives the whole variable domain DSGVTQTPKHLITATGQRVTLRCSPRSGDLSVYWYQQSLDQGLQFLIQYYNGEERAKGNILERFSAQQFPDLHSELNLSSLELGDSALYFCASSVGFGGNTIYFGEGSWLTVV.

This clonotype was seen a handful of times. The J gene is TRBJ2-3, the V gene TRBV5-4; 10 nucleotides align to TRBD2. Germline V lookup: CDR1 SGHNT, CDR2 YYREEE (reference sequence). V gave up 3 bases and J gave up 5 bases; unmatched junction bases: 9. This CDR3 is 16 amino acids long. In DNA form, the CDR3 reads TGTGCCAGCAGCTGGAGGGTAGCGGGGGGAGGAGATACGCAGTATTTT. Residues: CASSWRVAGGGDTQYF.

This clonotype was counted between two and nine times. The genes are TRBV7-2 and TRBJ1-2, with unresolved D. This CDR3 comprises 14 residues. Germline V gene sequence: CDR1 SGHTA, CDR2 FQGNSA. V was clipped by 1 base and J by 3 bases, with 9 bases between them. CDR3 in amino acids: CASSLDGSYYGYTF. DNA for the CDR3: TGTGCCAGCAGCTTAGACGGCAGTTACTATGGCTACACCTTC.

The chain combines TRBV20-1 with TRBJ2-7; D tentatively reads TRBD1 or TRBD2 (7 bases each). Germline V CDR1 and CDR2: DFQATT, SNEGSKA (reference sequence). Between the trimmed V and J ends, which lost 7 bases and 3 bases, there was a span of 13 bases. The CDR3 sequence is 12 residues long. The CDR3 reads CSVRGDYYEQYF. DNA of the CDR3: TGCAGTGTCAGGGGGGACTACTACGAGCAGTACTTC.

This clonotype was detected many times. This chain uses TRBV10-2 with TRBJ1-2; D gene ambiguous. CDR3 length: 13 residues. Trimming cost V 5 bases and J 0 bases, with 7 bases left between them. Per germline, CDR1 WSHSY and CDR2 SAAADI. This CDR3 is CASSRQTNYGYTF. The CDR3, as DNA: TGCGCCAGCAGTAGGCAGACTAACTATGGCTACACCTTC.

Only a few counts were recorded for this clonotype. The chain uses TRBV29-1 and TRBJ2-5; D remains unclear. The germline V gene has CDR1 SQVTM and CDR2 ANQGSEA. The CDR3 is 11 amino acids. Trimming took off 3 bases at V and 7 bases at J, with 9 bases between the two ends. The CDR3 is CSVDGEVTQYF. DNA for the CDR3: TGCAGCGTTGATGGTGAAGTGACCCAGTACTTC. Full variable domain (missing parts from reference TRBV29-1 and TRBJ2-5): SAVISQKPSRDICQRGTSLTIQCQVDSQVTMMFWYRQQPGQSLTLIATANQGSEATYESGFVIDKFPISRPNLTFSTLTVSNMSPEDSSIYLCSVDGEVTQYFGPGTRLLVL.

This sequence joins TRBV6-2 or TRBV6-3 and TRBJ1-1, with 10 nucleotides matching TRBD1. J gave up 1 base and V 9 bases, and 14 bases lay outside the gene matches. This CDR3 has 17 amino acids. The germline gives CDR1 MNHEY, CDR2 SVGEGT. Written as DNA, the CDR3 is TGTGCCAGAAAAGAGCGGGACAGGGGTCCAGGGAACACTGAAGCTTTCTTT. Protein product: CARKERDRGPGNTEAFF.

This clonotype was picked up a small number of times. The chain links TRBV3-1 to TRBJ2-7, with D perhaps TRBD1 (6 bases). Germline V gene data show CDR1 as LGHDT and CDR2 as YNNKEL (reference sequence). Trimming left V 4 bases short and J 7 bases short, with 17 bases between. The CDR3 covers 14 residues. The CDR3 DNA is TGTGCCAGCAGCCTACAGGGTGGACCTCTGGAGCAGTACTTC. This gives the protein CASSLQGGPLEQYF.

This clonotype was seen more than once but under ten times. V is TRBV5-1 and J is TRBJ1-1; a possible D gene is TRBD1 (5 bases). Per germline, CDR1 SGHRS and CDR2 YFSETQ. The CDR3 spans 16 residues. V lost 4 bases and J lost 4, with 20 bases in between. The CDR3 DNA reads TGCGCCAGCAGCCAGTCTTTTGGGGGTCTTGGCACTGAAGCTTTCTTT. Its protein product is CASSQSFGGLGTEAFF.

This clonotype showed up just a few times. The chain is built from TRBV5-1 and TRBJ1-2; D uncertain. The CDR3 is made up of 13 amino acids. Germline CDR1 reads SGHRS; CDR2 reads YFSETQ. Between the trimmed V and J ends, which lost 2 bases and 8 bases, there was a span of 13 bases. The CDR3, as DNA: TGCGCCAGCAGCTTATACGGGGAAGGCGGCTACACCTTC. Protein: CASSLYGEGGYTF.

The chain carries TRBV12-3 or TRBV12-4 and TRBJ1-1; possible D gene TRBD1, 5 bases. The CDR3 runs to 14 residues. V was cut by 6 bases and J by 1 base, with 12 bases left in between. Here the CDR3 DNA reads TGTGCCAGCAGGCCAGGGATGGAGAACACTGAAGCTTTCTTT. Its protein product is CASRPGMENTEAFF.

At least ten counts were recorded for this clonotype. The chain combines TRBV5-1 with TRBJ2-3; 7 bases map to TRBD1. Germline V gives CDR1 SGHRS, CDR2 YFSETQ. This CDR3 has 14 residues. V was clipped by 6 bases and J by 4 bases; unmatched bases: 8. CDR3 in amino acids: CASKATGYPDTQYF. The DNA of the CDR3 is TGCGCCAGCAAAGCGACAGGGTACCCAGATACGCAGTATTTT.

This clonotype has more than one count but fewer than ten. The CDR3 protein is CASNLQGNTEAFF. DNA for the CDR3: TGCGCCAGCAACCTTCAGGGGAACACTGAAGCTTTCTTT. The chain uses TRBV5-1 and TRBJ1-1, with D maybe TRBD1 (5 bases). The V and J ends lost 6 bases and 1 base respectively, with 10 bases between them. The CDR3 loop spans 13 amino acids. Germline lookup yields CDR1 SGHRS and CDR2 YFSETQ.